These 5 T cell receptor beta chains were sequenced from one sample in a study of siplizumab effects on memory and regulatory T cells (dated by TCRdb to between 2018 and 2021). The library relied on the immunoSEQ multiplex PCR assay. Drawn from immuneACCESS, this table holds only the in-frame rearrangements with V and J called that TCRdb kept. Clones are partly lost; checked studies trace under half to an unresolved V gene and leave the rest unexplained. Across this sample there are more than 70,000 clones, with roughly 94% seen only once. Of the sample, about 18% is held by the ten largest clones. The sample taken for sequencing was CD8+ T cells sorted from blood. The receptor set was obtained from a human donor in good health.

The chain has TRBV28 and TRBJ1-3; D is uncertain. The V end was cut by 2 bases, the J end by 0 bases, with 8 bases between. Per germline, CDR1 MDHEN and CDR2 SYDVKM. The CDR3 totals 15 residues. The chain's CDR3 is CASSLLENSGNTIYF. The CDR3 DNA reads TGTGCCAGCAGTTTACTGGAGAACTCTGGAAACACCATATATTTT.

The chain combines TRBV10-3 with TRBJ1-1; 7 positions agree with TRBD1. Germline-derived CDR1 and CDR2 are ENHRY and SYGVKD. V lost 6 bases to trimming and J lost 3 bases; unmatched junction nucleotides: 7. The CDR3 length is 14 residues. CDR3 protein: CAIRDLTGDTEAFF. CDR3 sequence (DNA): TGTGCCATCAGGGATCTTACAGGGGACACTGAAGCTTTCTTT.

The chain uses TRBV25-1 and TRBJ2-3; 9 bases match TRBD2. The CDR3 length is 14 residues. Trimming cost V 8 bases and J 3 bases; bases outside gene matches: 6. Germline V gene data show CDR1 as MGHDK and CDR2 as SYGVNS. The CDR3 region is CASQAGGSTDTQYF. CDR3 in DNA: TGTGCCAGCCAAGCGGGAGGTAGTACAGATACGCAGTATTTT.

The chain combines TRBV11-2 with TRBJ2-5, with D maybe TRBD2 (5 bases). The germline gives CDR1 SGHAT, CDR2 FQNNGV. Trimming took off 4 bases at V and 1 base at J, with 10 bases between the two ends. The CDR3 covers 14 residues. The CDR3 loop reads CASSSSGPQETQYF. DNA of the CDR3: TGTGCCAGCAGCTCAAGCGGACCCCAAGAGACCCAGTACTTC.

In its sample, this clone was seen once. The V call is TRBV30, the J call TRBJ1-4; weak D call: TRBD1 (5 bases). The CDR3 contains 16 residues. V gave up 0 bases and J gave up 0 bases, with 11 bases separating them. CDR1 is GTSNPN, CDR2 SVGIG, per germline (reference sequence). Written as DNA, the CDR3 is TGTGCCTGGAGTGTGGGACGGTTTGCAACTAATGAAAAACTGTTTTTT. Residues: CAWSVGRFATNEKLFF.